These 5 T cell receptor beta chains were sequenced from one sample in a study of T cells in Graves' hyperthyroidism and ophthalmopathy. RNA transcripts provided the source from which TCR beta CDR3 regions were amplified. First-round RT-PCR with HTBI primers amplified the TCR CDR3 region. MiXCR, run by TCRdb on the multiplex PCR reads, gives a single entry per CDR3 protein. The sample gives about 560,000 distinct CDR3 sequences, around 42% of which show up once; 8.2% is in the top ten. The specimen was peripheral blood or thyroid tissue (not recorded which). The receptors shown here come from a woman aged 18-29 years with Graves' hyperthyroidism.

A remark on this clonotype: A much larger clone is a single base away; this may be a read error. The J gene is TRBJ2-5, the V gene TRBV5-6; 8 bases fit TRBD2. V was clipped by 5 bases and J by 5 bases; unmatched bases: 5. The CDR3 has 13 amino acids. Germline V CDR1 and CDR2: SGHDT, YYEEEE. The CDR3 here is CASRRTSRETQYF. CDR3 coding DNA: TGTGCCAGCAGGCGGACTAGCCGGGAGACCCAGTACTTC.

Details on this clonotype: The junction and the germline gene differ at one end; a read error may be behind it. J is TRBJ1-2 and V is TRBV15, with a tentative D call TRBD1 (6 bases). This CDR3 contains 15 residues. Germline CDR1 is LNHNV and CDR2 is YYDKDF (reference sequence). In DNA, the CDR3 is TGTGTCACCAGCAGAGATGGGGGGGCCGGCTATGGCTACACCTTC. Residues: CVTSRDGGAGYGYTF.

This clonotype was seen at least ten times. J is TRBJ1-6 and V is TRBV7-9; 7 positions match TRBD1. The germline CDR1 and CDR2 sequences are SEHNR and FQNEAQ (reference sequence). Trimming cost V 5 bases and J 8 bases; bases outside gene matches: 3. The CDR3 covers 13 residues. The CDR3, as DNA: TGTGCCAGCAGCAAGGGGGCGTATTCACCCCTCCACTTT. Protein: CASSKGAYSPLHF.

CDR3 DNA sequence: TGCGCCAGCAGCTTGGGAAGGGAACGCTCCTACGAGCAGTACTTC. This encodes CASSLGRERSYEQYF. The chain joins TRBV5-1 to TRBJ2-7; D is unresolved. This CDR3 is built from 15 residues. V dropped 0 bases and J dropped 0 bases, with 10 bases sitting between them. The germline gives CDR1 SGHRS, CDR2 YFSETQ.

This clonotype was detected a few times. This is likely a read error, given that the CDR3 carries no conserved phenylalanine or tryptophan at its end. The DNA is omitted, as the CDR3 cannot be located on it reliably, and the CDR3 follows TCRdb's listing. The chain joins TRBV7-9 to TRBJ2-7. Termini included, the CDR3 measures 8 amino acids. Germline CDR1 SEHNR, CDR2 FQNEAQ (reference sequence). The CDR3 loop is CASSLAGL.